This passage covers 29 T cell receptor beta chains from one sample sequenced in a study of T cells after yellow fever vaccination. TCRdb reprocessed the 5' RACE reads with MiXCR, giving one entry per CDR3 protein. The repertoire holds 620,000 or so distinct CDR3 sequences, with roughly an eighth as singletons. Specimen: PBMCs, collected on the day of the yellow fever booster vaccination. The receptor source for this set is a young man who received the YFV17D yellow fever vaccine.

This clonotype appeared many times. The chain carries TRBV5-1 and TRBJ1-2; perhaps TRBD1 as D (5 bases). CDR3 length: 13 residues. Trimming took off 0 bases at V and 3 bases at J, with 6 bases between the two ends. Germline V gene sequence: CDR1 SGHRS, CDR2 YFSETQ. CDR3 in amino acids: CASSLGGHYGYTF. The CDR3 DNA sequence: TGCGCCAGCAGCTTGGGGGGACACTATGGCTACACCTTC. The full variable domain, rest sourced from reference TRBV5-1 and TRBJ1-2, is KAGVTQTPRYLIKTRGQQVTLSCSPISGHRSVSWYQQTPGQGLQFLFEYFSETQRNKGNFPGRFSGRQFSNSRSEMNVSTLELGDSALYLCASSLGGHYGYTFGSGTRLTVV.

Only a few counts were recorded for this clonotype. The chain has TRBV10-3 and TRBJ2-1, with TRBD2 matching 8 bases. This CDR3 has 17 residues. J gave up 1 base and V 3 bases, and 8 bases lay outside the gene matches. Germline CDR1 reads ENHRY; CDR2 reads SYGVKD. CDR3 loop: CAISDRGGRGSYNEQFF. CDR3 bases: TGTGCCATCAGTGATCGGGGGGGTCGCGGTTCCTACAATGAGCAGTTCTTC.

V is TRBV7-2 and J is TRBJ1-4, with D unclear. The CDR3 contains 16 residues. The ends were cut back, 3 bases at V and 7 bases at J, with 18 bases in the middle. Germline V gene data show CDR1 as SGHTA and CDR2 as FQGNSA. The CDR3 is CASSLLAVSWGEKLFF. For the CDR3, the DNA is TGTGCCAGCAGCTTGCTGGCCGTCTCGTGGGGTGAAAAACTGTTTTTT.

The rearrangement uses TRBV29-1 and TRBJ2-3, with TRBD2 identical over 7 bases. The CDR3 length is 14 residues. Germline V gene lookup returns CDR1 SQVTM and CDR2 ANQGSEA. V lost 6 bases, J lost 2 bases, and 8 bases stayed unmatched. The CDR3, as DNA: TGCAGCGTCGACATTGGGGACTACACAGATACGCAGTATTTT. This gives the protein CSVDIGDYTDTQYF.

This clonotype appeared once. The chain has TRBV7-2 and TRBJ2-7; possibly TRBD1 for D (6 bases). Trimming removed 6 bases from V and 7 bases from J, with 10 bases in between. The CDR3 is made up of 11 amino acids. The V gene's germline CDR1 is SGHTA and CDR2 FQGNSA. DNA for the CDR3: TGTGCCAGCAGTACTACAGGGGAGCAGTACTTC. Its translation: CASSTTGEQYF.

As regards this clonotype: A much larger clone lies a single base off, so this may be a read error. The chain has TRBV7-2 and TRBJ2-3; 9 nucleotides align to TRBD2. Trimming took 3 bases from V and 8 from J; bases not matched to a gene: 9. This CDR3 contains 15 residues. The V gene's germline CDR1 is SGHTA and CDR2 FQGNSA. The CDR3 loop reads CASSLTVAGAVTQYF. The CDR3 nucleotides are TGTGCCAGCAGCTTGACGGTAGCGGGAGCAGTTACGCAGTATTTT.

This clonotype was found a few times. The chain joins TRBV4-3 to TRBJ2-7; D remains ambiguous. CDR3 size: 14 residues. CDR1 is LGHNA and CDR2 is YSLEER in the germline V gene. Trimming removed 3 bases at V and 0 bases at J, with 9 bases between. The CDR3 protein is CASSQTLSSYEQYF. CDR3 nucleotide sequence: TGCGCCAGCAGCCAGACCCTATCCTCCTACGAGCAGTACTTC.

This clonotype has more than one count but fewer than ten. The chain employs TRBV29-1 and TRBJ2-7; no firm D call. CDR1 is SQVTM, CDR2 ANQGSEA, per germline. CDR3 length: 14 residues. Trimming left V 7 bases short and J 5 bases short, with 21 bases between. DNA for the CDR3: TGCAGCGCGACCTCCCCGATCCGAGGCGACGAGCAGTACTTC. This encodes CSATSPIRGDEQYF.

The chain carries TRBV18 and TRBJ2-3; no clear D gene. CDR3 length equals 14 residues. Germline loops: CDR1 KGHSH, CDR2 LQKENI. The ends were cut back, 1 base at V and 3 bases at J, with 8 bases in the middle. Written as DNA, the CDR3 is TGTGCCAGCTCACCACGGTACAGAACAGATACGCAGTATTTT. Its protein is CASSPRYRTDTQYF.

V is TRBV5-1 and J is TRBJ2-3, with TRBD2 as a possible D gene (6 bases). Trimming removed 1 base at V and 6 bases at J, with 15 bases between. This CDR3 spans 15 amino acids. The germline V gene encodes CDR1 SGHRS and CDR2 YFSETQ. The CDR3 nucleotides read TGCGCCAGCAGCTTGCCTCAGGGACGGGGGGATACGCAGTATTTT. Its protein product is CASSLPQGRGDTQYF.

The CDR3 loop is CASSFAGGNEQFF. CDR3 nucleotides: TGTGCCAGCAGCTTTGCGGGAGGTAATGAGCAGTTCTTC. This chain joins TRBV7-9 and TRBJ2-1; 8 bases match TRBD2. The germline gives CDR1 SEHNR, CDR2 FQNEAQ (reference sequence). The CDR3 totals 13 residues. V lost 3 bases to trimming and J lost 7 bases; unmatched junction nucleotides: 2.

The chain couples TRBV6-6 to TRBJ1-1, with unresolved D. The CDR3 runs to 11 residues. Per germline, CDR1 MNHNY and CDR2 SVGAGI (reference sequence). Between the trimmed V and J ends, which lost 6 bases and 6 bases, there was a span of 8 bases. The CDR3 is CASSPPPEAFF. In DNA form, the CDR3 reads TGTGCCAGCAGCCCCCCCCCTGAAGCTTTCTTT.

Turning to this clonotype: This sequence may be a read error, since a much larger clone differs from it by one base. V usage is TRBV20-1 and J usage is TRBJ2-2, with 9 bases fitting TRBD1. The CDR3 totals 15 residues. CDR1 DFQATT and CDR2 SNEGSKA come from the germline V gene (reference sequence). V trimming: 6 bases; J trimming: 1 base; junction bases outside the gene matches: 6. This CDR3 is CSAIQGAKNTGELFF. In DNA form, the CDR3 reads TGCAGTGCCATACAGGGGGCGAAGAACACCGGGGAGCTGTTTTTT.

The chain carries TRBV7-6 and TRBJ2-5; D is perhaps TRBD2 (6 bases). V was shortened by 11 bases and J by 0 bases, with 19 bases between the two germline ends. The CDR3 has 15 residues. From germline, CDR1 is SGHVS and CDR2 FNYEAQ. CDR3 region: CAVSSGGGNQETQYF. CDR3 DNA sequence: TGTGCCGTCTCCAGCGGTGGCGGGAACCAAGAGACCCAGTACTTC. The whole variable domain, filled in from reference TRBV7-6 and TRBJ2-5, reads GAGVSQSPRYKVTKRGQDVALRCDPISGHVSLYWYRQALGQGPEFLTYFNYEAQQDKSGLPNDRFSAERPEGSISTLTIQRTEQRDSAMYRCAVSSGGGNQETQYFGPGTRLLVL.

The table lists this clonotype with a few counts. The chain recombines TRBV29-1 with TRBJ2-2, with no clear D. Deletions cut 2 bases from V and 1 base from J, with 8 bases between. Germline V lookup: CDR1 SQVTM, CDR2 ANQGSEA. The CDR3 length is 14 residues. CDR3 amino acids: CSVESWENTGELFF. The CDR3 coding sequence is TGCAGCGTTGAAAGCTGGGAGAACACCGGGGAGCTGTTTTTT.

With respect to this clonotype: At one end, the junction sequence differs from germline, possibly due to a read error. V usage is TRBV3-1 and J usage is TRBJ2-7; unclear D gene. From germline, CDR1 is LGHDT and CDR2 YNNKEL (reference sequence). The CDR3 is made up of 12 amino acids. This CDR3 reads CASSKDIYEQYF. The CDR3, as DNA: TGTGCCAGCAGCAAAGATATCTACGAGCAGTACTTC.

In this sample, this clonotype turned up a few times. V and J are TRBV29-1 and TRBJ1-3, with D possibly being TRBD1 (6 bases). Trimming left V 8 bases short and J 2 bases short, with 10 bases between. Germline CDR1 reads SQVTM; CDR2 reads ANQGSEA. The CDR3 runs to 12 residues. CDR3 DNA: TGCAGCATTGGGACACCTGGAAACACCATATATTTT. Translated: CSIGTPGNTIYF.

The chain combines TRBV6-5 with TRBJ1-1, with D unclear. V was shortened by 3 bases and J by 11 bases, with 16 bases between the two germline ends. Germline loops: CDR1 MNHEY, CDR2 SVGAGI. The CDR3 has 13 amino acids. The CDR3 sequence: CASSYMVGAYAFF. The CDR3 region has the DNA TGTGCCAGCAGTTATATGGTTGGTGCTTATGCTTTCTTT.

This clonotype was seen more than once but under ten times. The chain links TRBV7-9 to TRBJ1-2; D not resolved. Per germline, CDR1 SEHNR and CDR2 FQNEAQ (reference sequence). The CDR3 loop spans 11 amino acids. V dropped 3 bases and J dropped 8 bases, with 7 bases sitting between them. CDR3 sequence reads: CASSLLVGYTF. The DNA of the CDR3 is TGTGCCAGCAGCTTGCTCGTAGGCTACACCTTC.

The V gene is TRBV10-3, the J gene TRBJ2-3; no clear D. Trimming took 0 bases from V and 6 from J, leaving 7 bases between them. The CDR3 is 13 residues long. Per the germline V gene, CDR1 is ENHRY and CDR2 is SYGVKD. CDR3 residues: CAISESEWDTQYF. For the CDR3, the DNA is TGTGCCATCAGTGAGTCGGAGTGGGATACGCAGTATTTT.

CDR3 region: CASSQGRGGYEQYF. DNA of the CDR3: TGTGCCAGCAGCCAAGGGAGGGGCGGCTACGAGCAGTACTTC. The chain combines TRBV6-1 with TRBJ2-7, with TRBD2 identical over 7 bases. The CDR3 consists of 14 residues. CDR1 is MNHNS, CDR2 SASEGT, per germline. The J segment lost 3 bases and the V segment lost 6 bases, leaving 8 bases of the junction unmatched.

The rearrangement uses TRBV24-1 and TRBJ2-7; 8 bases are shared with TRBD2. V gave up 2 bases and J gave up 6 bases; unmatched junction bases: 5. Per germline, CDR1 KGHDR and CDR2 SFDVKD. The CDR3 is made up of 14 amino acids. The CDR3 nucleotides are TGTGCCACCAGTGATTCATGGACTAGCAGCGAGCAGTACTTC. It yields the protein CATSDSWTSSEQYF.

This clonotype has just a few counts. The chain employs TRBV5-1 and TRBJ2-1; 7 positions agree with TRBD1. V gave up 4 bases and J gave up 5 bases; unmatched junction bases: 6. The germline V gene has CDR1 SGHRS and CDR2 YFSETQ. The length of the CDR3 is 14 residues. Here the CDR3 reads CASSPGQTNNEQFF. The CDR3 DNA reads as TGCGCCAGCAGCCCGGGACAGACCAACAATGAGCAGTTCTTC.

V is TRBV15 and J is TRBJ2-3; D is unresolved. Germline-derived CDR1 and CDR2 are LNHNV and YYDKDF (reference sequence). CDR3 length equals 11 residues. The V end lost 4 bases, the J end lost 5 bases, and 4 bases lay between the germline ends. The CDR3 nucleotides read TGTGCCACCAGCATAGGAGATACGCAGTATTTT. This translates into CATSIGDTQYF.

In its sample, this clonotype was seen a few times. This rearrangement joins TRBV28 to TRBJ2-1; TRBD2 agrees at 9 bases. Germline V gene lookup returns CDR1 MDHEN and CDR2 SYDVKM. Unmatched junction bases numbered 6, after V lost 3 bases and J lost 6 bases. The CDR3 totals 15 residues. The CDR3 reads CASSLGLAESNEQFF. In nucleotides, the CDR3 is TGTGCCAGCAGTTTGGGACTAGCAGAGTCCAATGAGCAGTTCTTC.

In DNA form, the CDR3 reads TGCGCCAGCAGTGACGTACACTCCACAGATACGCAGTATTTT. Translating gives CASSDVHSTDTQYF. This sequence joins TRBV10-2 and TRBJ2-3, with D unclear. Trimming took off 3 bases at V and 2 bases at J, with 9 bases between the two ends. CDR3 length equals 14 residues. CDR1 and CDR2 (germline): WSHSY, SAAADI.

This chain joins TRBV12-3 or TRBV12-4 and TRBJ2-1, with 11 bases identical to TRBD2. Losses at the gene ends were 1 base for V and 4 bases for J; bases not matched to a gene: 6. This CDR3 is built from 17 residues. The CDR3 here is CASSLVGSGRVYNEQFF. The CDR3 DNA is TGTGCCAGCAGTTTAGTCGGTAGCGGGAGGGTTTACAATGAGCAGTTCTTC.

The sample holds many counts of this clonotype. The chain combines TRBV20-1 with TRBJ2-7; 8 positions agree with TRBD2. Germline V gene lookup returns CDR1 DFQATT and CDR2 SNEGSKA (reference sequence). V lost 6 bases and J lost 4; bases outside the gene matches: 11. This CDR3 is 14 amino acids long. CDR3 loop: CSARGGQGLYEQYF. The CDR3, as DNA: TGCAGTGCCCGGGGGGGGCAGGGGCTGTACGAGCAGTACTTC.

CDR3 amino acids: CATSRGSISGSLSEQFF. DNA of the CDR3: TGTGCCACCAGCAGAGGCTCCATCAGCGGGAGTTTATCTGAGCAGTTCTTC. The chain recombines TRBV15 with TRBJ2-1; TRBD2 aligns across 8 bases. With 1 base clipped from V and 9 bases from J, the junction kept 14 bases outside the gene matches. CDR3 length: 17 amino acids. Germline V gene sequence: CDR1 LNHNV, CDR2 YYDKDF (reference sequence).